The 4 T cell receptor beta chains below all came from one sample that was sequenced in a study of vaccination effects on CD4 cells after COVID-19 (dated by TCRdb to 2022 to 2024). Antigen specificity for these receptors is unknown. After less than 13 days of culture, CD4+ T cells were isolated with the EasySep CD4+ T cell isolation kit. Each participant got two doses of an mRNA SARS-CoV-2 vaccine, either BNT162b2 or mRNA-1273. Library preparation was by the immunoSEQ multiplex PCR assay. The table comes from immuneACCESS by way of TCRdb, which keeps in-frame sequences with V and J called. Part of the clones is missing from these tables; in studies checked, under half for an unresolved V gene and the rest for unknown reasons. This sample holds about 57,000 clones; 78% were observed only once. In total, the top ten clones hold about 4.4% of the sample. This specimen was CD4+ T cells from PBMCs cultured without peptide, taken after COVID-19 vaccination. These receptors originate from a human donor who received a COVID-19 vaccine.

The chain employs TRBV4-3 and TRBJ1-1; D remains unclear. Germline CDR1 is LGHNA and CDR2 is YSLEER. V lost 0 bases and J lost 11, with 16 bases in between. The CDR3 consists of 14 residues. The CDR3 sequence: CASSQDHRTGEAFF. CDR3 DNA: TGCGCCAGCAGCCAAGACCACAGAACGGGAGAGGCTTTCTTT.

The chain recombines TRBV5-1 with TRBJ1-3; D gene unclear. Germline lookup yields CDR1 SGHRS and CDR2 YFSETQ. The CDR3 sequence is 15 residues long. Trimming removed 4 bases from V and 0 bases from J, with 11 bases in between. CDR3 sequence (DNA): TGCGCCAGCAGCCAAGGGTGGGGCTCTGGAAACACCATATATTTT. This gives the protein CASSQGWGSGNTIYF.

CDR3 nucleotides: TGTGCCAGCAGCTTAGGTGCGGCGGGAGGTTCTTACAATGAGCAGTTCTTC. As protein: CASSLGAAGGSYNEQFF. The chain is built from TRBV7-9 and TRBJ2-1, with 8 bases that match TRBD2. V was pared by 1 base and J by 4 bases, with 9 bases of the junction left unmatched. The CDR3 runs to 17 residues. CDR1 is SEHNR and CDR2 is FQNEAQ in the germline V gene (reference sequence).

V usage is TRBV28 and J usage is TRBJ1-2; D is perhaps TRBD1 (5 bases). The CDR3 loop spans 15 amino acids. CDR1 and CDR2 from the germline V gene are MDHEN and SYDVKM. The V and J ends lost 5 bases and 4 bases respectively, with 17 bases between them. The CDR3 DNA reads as TGTGCCAGCAGTCTCGGATACGACAGAGGCTATGGCTACACCTTC. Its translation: CASSLGYDRGYGYTF.